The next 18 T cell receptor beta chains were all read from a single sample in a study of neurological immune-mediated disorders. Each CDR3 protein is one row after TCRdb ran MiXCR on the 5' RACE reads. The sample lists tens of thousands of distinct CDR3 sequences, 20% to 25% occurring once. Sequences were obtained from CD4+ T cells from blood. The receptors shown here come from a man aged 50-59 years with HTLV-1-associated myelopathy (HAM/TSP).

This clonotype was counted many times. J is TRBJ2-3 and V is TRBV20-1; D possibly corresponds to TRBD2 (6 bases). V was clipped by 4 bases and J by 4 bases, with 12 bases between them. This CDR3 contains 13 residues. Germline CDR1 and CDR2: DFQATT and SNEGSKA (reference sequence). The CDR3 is CSAIGREADTQYF. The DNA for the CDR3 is TGCAGTGCTATAGGCAGGGAGGCAGATACGCAGTATTTT.

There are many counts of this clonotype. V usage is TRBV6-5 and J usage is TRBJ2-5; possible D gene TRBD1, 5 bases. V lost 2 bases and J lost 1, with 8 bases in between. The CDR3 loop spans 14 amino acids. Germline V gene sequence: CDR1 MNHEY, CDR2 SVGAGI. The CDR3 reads CASSYAGFQETQYF. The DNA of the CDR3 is TGTGCCAGCAGTTACGCAGGGTTCCAAGAGACCCAGTACTTC.

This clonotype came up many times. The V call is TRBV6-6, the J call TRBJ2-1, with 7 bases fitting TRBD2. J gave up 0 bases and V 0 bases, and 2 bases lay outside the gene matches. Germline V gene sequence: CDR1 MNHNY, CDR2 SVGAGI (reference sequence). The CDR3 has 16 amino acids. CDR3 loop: CASSYSRGTSYNEQFF. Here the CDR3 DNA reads TGTGCCAGCAGTTACTCGCGGGGGACCTCCTACAATGAGCAGTTCTTC.

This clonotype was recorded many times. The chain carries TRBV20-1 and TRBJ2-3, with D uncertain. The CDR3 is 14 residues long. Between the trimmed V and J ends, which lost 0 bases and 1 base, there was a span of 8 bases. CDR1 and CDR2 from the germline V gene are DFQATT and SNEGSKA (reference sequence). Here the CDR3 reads CSARDPPGTDTQYF. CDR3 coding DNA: TGCAGTGCTAGAGACCCCCCTGGCACAGATACGCAGTATTTT.

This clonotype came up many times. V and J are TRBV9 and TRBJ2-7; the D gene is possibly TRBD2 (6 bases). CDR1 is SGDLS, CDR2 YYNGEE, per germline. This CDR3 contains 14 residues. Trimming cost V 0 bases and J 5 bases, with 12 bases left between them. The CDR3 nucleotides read TGTGCCAGCAGCGTAGGCGGGAAGGACAACGAGCAGTACTTC. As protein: CASSVGGKDNEQYF.

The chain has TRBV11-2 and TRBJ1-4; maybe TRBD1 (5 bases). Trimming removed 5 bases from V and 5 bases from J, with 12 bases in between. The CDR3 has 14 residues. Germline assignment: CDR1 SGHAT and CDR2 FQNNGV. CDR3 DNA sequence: TGTGCCAGCAGCCCGACTCGACAGAATGAAAAACTGTTTTTT. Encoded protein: CASSPTRQNEKLFF.

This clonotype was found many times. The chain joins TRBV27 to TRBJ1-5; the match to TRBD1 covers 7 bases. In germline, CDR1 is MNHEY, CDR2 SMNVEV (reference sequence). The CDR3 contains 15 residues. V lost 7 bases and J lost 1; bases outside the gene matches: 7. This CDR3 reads CASNEQGRSNQPQHF. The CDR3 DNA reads TGTGCCAGCAATGAACAGGGGCGAAGCAATCAGCCCCAGCATTTT.

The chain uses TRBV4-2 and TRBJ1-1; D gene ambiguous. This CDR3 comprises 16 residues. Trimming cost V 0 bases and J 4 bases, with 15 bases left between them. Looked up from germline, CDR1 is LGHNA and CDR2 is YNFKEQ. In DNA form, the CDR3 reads TGTGCCAGCAGCCAAGATCTACTGAGGGCGGGCACTGAAGCTTTCTTT. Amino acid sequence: CASSQDLLRAGTEAFF.

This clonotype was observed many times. Written as DNA, the CDR3 is TGCAGTGCACAAATGTCAGGGACTAGCTTGGCTTATGAGCAGTTCTTC. Its protein product is CSAQMSGTSLAYEQFF. The rearrangement links TRBV20-1 to TRBJ2-1; 9 nucleotides match TRBD2. Germline-derived CDR1 and CDR2 are DFQATT and SNEGSKA (reference sequence). The CDR3 extends over 16 amino acids. V lost 6 bases to trimming and J lost 8 bases; unmatched junction nucleotides: 17.

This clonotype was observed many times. The CDR3: CASSLSLGQPQHF. Here the CDR3 DNA reads TGTGCCAGCAGTTTATCTCTAGGGCAGCCCCAGCATTTT. The chain combines TRBV12-3 or TRBV12-4 with TRBJ1-5; D gene ambiguous. The V end was cut by 2 bases, the J end by 7 bases, with 9 bases between. The CDR3 contains 13 residues.

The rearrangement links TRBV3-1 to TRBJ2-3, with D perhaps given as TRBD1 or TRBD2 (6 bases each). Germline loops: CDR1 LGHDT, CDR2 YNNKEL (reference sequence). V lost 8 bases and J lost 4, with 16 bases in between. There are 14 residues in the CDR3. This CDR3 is CASRQGGCPDTQYF. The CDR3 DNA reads TGTGCCAGCCGGCAAGGGGGGTGTCCAGATACGCAGTATTTT.

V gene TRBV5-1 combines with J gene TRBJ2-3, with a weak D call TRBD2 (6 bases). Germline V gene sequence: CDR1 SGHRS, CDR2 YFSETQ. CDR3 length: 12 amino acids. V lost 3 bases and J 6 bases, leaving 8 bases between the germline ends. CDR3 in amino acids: CASSWGDDTQYF. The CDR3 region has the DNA TGCGCCAGCAGCTGGGGGGATGATACGCAGTATTTT.

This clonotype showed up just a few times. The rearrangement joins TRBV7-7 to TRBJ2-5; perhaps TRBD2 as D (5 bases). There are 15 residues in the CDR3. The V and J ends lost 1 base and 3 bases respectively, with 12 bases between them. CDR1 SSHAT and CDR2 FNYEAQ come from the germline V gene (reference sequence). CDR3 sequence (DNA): TGTGCCAGCAGCTTAGTATTGACTACGAAAGAGACCCAGTACTTC. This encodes CASSLVLTTKETQYF.

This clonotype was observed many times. For the CDR3, the DNA is TGTGCCAGCAGTACCGAGGGGGGGGCTAATGAAAAACTGTTTTTT. Its translation: CASSTEGGANEKLFF. The chain combines TRBV12-3 or TRBV12-4 with TRBJ1-4; D is possibly TRBD1 (6 bases). V was pared by 5 bases and J by 3 bases, with 13 bases between. CDR3 length equals 15 residues.

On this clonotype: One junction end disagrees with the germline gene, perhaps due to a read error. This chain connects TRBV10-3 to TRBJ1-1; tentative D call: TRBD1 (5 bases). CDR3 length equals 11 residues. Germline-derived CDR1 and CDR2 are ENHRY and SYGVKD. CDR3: CAIREDTEDFF. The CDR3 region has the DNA TGTGCCATAAGGGAGGACACTGAAGATTTCTTT.

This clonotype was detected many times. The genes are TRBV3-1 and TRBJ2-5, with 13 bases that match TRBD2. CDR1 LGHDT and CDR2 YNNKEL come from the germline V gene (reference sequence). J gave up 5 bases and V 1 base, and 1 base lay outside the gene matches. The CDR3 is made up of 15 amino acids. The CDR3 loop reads CASSQGLAGGETQYF. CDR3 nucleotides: TGTGCCAGCAGCCAAGGACTAGCGGGGGGTGAGACCCAGTACTTC.

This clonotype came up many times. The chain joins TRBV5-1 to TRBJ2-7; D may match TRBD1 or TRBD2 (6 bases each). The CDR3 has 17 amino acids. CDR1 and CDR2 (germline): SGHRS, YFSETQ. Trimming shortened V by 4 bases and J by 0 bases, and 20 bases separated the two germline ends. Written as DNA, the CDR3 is TGCGCCAGCAGCCCGGATTCTGTGGGGGGCTCCTCCTACGAGCAGTACTTC. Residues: CASSPDSVGGSSYEQYF.

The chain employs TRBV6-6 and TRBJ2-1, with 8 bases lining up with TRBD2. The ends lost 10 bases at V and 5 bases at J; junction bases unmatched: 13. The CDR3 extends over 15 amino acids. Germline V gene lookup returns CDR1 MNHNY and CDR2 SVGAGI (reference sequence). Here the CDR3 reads CAITPKIAGHNEQFF. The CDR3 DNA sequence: TGTGCCATTACTCCTAAAATAGCGGGGCACAATGAGCAGTTCTTC.